These 27 T cell receptor beta chains came from one sample sequenced in a study of T cells in Graves' hyperthyroidism and ophthalmopathy (dated by TCRdb to about 2019). Libraries were constructed by multiplex PCR. Sequencing used an Illumina HiSeq 2000. The TCR beta CDR3 regions were amplified from the RNA transcripts. For the first round of RT-PCR on the TCR CDR3, the HTBI primer set was used together with the Qiagen OneStep RT-PCR kit. TCRdb took the public reads, trimmed them with fastp at Q25, ran MiXCR for clone calling and kept in-frame beta chains. Rows with a matching CDR3 protein are joined into one entry that keeps the most common DNA and genes. A total of 450,000 to 650,000 distinct CDR3 sequences appear in this sample, under 20% of them only once. The top ten hold around 17% of the sample. The sample consisted of blood. These receptors all come from a woman aged 18-29 years with Graves' ophthalmopathy.

The chain couples TRBV12-3 or TRBV12-4 to TRBJ1-5, with D maybe TRBD1 (5 bases). The V gene lost 3 bases and the J gene lost 4 bases, with 10 bases spanning the gap. CDR3 length: 14 amino acids. CDR3 coding DNA: TGTGCCAGCAGTTTGGGACGGGTGAATCAGCCCCAGCATTTT. Protein product: CASSLGRVNQPQHF.

This clonotype was observed many times. This chain uses TRBV7-8 with TRBJ2-3, with 7 nucleotides matching TRBD2. V dropped 4 bases and J dropped 1; count of bases not matched to a gene: 5. This CDR3 spans 15 amino acids. CDR1 and CDR2 (germline): SGHVS, FQNEAQ. The CDR3 coding sequence is TGTGCCAGCAGCTCCAAGCGGGAAGGCACAGATACGCAGTATTTT. It specifies CASSSKREGTDTQYF.

This clonotype was seen repeatedly, ten times or more. V is TRBV20-1 and J is TRBJ1-1; 9 nucleotides align to TRBD1. CDR3 length: 13 amino acids. The V gene end was trimmed by 1 base and the J gene end by 3 bases; junction bases not matched to a gene: 0. Germline CDR1 reads DFQATT; CDR2 reads SNEGSKA (reference sequence). The CDR3 sequence is CSARGTGDTEAFF. For the CDR3, the DNA is TGCAGTGCTAGAGGGACAGGGGACACTGAAGCTTTCTTT.

V gene TRBV20-1 combines with J gene TRBJ2-3, with 11 bases that match TRBD2. V shed 2 bases, J shed 0 bases, and the junction held 4 bases outside the gene matches. CDR1 is DFQATT and CDR2 is SNEGSKA in the germline V gene (reference sequence). The CDR3 is 16 residues long. The DNA of the CDR3 is TGCAGTGCTAGACTAGCGGGGGGCGGTAGCACAGATACGCAGTATTTT. Translated, it gives CSARLAGGGSTDTQYF.

This clonotype has a handful of counts. The chain employs TRBV4-1 and TRBJ2-5; 8 bases are a match to TRBD1. Germline V CDR1 and CDR2: MGHRA, YSYEKL. The CDR3 spans 15 residues. V dropped 1 base and J dropped 2; count of bases not matched to a gene: 3. In DNA form, the CDR3 reads TGCGCCAGCAGCCAAGGGGACAGGAAACAAGAGACCCAGTACTTC. It specifies CASSQGDRKQETQYF.

As to this clonotype: Compared with germline, one end of the junction differs, possibly owing to a read error. The chain joins TRBV19 to TRBJ1-5; D is ambiguous. This CDR3 spans 15 amino acids. Looked up from germline, CDR1 is LNHDA and CDR2 is SQIVND (reference sequence). CDR3 loop: CATSSESLGNQPQHF. Written as DNA, the CDR3 is TGTGCCACTAGTAGTGAGTCGTTGGGGAATCAGCCCCAGCATTTT.

On this clonotype: A read error may be the cause here, since a much bigger clone is one base away. The chain is built from TRBV12-3 or TRBV12-4 and TRBJ2-3, with 15 bases aligning to TRBD2. The ends lost 6 bases at V and 2 bases at J; junction bases unmatched: 3. The CDR3 has 16 amino acids. The CDR3 reads CASRGLAGGVTDTQYF. CDR3 DNA: TGTGCCAGCAGGGGACTAGCGGGAGGTGTCACAGATACGCAGTATTTT.

There are many counts of this clonotype. This chain connects TRBV2 to TRBJ2-3; D gene unclear. Between the trimmed V and J ends, which lost 7 bases and 10 bases, there was a span of 15 bases. Germline lookup yields CDR1 SNHLY and CDR2 FYNNEI. This CDR3 region has 12 residues. The CDR3 nucleotides read TGTGCCAGCACCGTGACCAGTGAAGCGCAGTATTTT. Protein product: CASTVTSEAQYF. Full variable domain (rest looked up from reference TRBV2 and TRBJ2-3): EPEVTQTPSHQVTQMGQEVILRCVPISNHLYFYWYRQILGQKVEFLVSFYNNEISEKSEIFDDQFSVERPDGSNFTLKIRSTKLEDSAMYFCASTVTSEAQYFGPGTRLTVL.

This chain connects TRBV6-1 to TRBJ1-2; D is ambiguous. The V gene's germline CDR1 is MNHNS and CDR2 SASEGT. Trimming pared 2 bases from V and 3 bases from J, leaving 7 bases between. The CDR3 is 13 amino acids. The CDR3 sequence: CASSEHGDYGYTF. In DNA form, the CDR3 reads TGTGCCAGCAGTGAACACGGAGACTATGGCTACACCTTC.

V is TRBV10-3 and J is TRBJ2-1, with 12 bases aligning to TRBD2. Germline assignment: CDR1 ENHRY and CDR2 SYGVKD. V was pared by 3 bases and J by 6 bases, with 3 bases of the junction left unmatched. CDR3 length: 15 amino acids. In DNA, the CDR3 is TGTGCCATCAGTGACGGGACTAGCGGGCGCAATGAGCAGTTCTTC. Encoded protein: CAISDGTSGRNEQFF.

The chain employs TRBV14 and TRBJ1-6, with D perhaps matching TRBD1 (5 bases). V gave up 0 bases and J gave up 13 bases, with 22 bases separating them. Germline CDR1 reads SGHDN; CDR2 reads FVKESK. The length of the CDR3 is 17 residues. CDR3 loop: CASSQEGGAPLSSPLHF. The CDR3 region has the DNA TGTGCCAGCAGCCAAGAAGGAGGGGCCCCTCTTTCCTCGCCCCTCCACTTT.

Regarding this clonotype: A much larger clone sits a single nucleotide away, making a read error possible. The gene calls are TRBV9 and TRBJ2-5, with D perhaps given as TRBD1 or TRBD2 (5 bases each). V was shortened by 4 bases and J by 5 bases, with 21 bases between the two germline ends. Germline V gene lookup returns CDR1 SGDLS and CDR2 YYNGEE. CDR3 length: 16 amino acids. The CDR3 coding sequence is TGTGCCAGCAGCCCTCGCCGGGGCAGCCTGGGGGAGACCCAGTACTTC. As protein: CASSPRRGSLGETQYF.

In DNA, the CDR3 is TGTGCCTGGACGCAGGGTAGGACAGGGGCAAAAGCTTTCTTT. Its translation: CAWTQGRTGAKAFF. The genes are TRBV30 and TRBJ1-1, with TRBD1 identical over 9 bases. CDR3 length: 14 residues. Germline-derived CDR1 and CDR2 are GTSNPN and SVGIG (reference sequence). J gave up 9 bases and V 4 bases, and 12 bases lay outside the gene matches.

This clonotype was seen repeatedly, ten times or more. V gene TRBV2 combines with J gene TRBJ2-1, with D tentatively TRBD2 (5 bases). The CDR3 contains 14 residues. Germline V gene data show CDR1 as SNHLY and CDR2 as FYNNEI. The V end was cut by 5 bases, the J end by 0 bases, with 8 bases between. In DNA form, the CDR3 reads TGTGCCAGCAGTCGGGCGGGCTCCTACAATGAGCAGTTCTTC. This codes for CASSRAGSYNEQFF.

Ten or more counts support this clonotype. The V call is TRBV7-2, the J call TRBJ2-7; 7 bases agree with TRBD1. Germline values: CDR1 SGHTA, CDR2 FQGNSA. The CDR3 has 14 residues. With 5 bases clipped from V and 5 bases from J, the junction kept 9 bases outside the gene matches. CDR3 region: CASSQTGRIHEQYF. For the CDR3, the DNA is TGTGCCAGCAGCCAGACAGGGAGAATCCACGAGCAGTACTTC.

The V call is TRBV2, the J call TRBJ1-3, with a weak D call TRBD1 (5 bases). The germline gives CDR1 SNHLY, CDR2 FYNNEI. Trimming shortened V by 4 bases and J by 8 bases, and 12 bases separated the two germline ends. The CDR3 has 13 amino acids. CDR3 DNA: TGTGCCAGCAGTGGGACACACAACTACACCATATATTTT. The encoded protein is CASSGTHNYTIYF.

Turning to this clonotype: A much larger clone lies a single base off, so this may be a read error. The CDR3 sequence: CAGSYGGGGQPQHF. CDR3 nucleotides: TGTGCCGGCAGTTACGGAGGGGGGGGTCAGCCCCAGCATTTT. This chain uses TRBV6-5 with TRBJ1-5; perhaps TRBD1 as D (6 bases). CDR3 length: 14 amino acids. In germline, CDR1 is MNHEY, CDR2 SVGAGI.

The rearrangement joins TRBV5-6 to TRBJ2-5, with D maybe TRBD1 (6 bases). The V end was cut by 5 bases, the J end by 5 bases, with 19 bases between. The germline V gene encodes CDR1 SGHDT and CDR2 YYEEEE. The CDR3 length is 15 residues. The chain's CDR3 is CASRSGDTLGETQYF. CDR3 coding DNA: TGTGCCAGCAGATCCGGGGACACCCTCGGGGAGACCCAGTACTTC.

This clonotype has at least ten counts. The chain is built from TRBV20-1 and TRBJ2-5, with 11 bases lining up with TRBD2. This CDR3 spans 19 amino acids. The V gene end was trimmed by 0 bases and the J gene end by 1 base; junction bases not matched to a gene: 13. CDR1 and CDR2 from the germline V gene are DFQATT and SNEGSKA (reference sequence). Written as DNA, the CDR3 is TGCAGTGCTAGAGATTCGTCTAGCGGGGGGCTGGGCCCCCAAGAGACCCAGTACTTC. This codes for CSARDSSSGGLGPQETQYF.

This clonotype turned up a few times. The V gene is TRBV6-1, the J gene TRBJ1-3; a possible D gene is TRBD1 (5 bases). V was shortened by 5 bases and J by 4 bases, with 15 bases between the two germline ends. Germline V gene data show CDR1 as MNHNS and CDR2 as SASEGT. This CDR3 region has 15 residues. CDR3 sequence reads: CASSLLRRGGNTIYF. The CDR3 region has the DNA TGTGCCAGCAGTCTGCTGCGACGGGGGGGAAACACCATATATTTT.

This clonotype was picked up many times. The gene calls are TRBV29-1 and TRBJ2-3; TRBD1 or TRBD2 may be the D gene (5 bases each). V lost 3 bases and J lost 5, with 15 bases in between. Germline lookup yields CDR1 SQVTM and CDR2 ANQGSEA. CDR3 length: 14 amino acids. The CDR3 sequence is CSVELGVGEDTQYF. As DNA, the CDR3 is TGCAGCGTTGAGCTAGGGGTGGGGGAAGATACGCAGTATTTT.

The J gene is TRBJ2-1, the V gene TRBV10-3, with D maybe TRBD2 (5 bases). Germline V lookup: CDR1 ENHRY, CDR2 SYGVKD. With 10 bases removed from V and 6 bases from J, the gap between germline ends came to 13 bases. The length of the CDR3 is 12 residues. The CDR3 bases are TGTGCCACGAGGACTCTCATCAATGAGCAGTTCTTC. It encodes CATRTLINEQFF.

This clonotype was seen at least ten times. This chain uses TRBV28 with TRBJ1-3; the D gene is possibly TRBD1 (5 bases). Trimming removed 3 bases at V and 4 bases at J, with 19 bases between. Germline V gives CDR1 MDHEN, CDR2 SYDVKM. The CDR3 length is 17 residues. The CDR3 DNA follows: TGTGCCAGCAGTTTCCCCACCGGGACCGGTAGCGGAAACACCATATATTTT. Translated: CASSFPTGTGSGNTIYF.

Concerning this clonotype itself: This sequence may be a read error, since a much larger clone differs from it by one base. The chain is built from TRBV20-1 and TRBJ1-1; D perhaps matches TRBD1 (6 bases). The CDR3 has 14 residues. Trimming pared 6 bases from V and 4 bases from J, leaving 18 bases between. CDR1 and CDR2 from the germline V gene are DFQATT and SNEGSKA (reference sequence). The CDR3: CSAIYYREVTEAFF. Here the CDR3 DNA reads TGCAGTGCCATATACTACAGGGAGGTCACTGAAGCTTTCTTT.

This clonotype appeared many times. V is TRBV20-1 and J is TRBJ1-1; TRBD1 aligns across 10 bases. The CDR3 is 14 amino acids. CDR1 is DFQATT and CDR2 is SNEGSKA in the germline V gene (reference sequence). V lost 5 bases and J lost 1; bases outside the gene matches: 4. The DNA of the CDR3 is TGCAGTGCTTATGACAGGGGGCGGAACACTGAAGCTTTCTTT. Translation gives CSAYDRGRNTEAFF.

J is TRBJ1-1 and V is TRBV11-2; D gene ambiguous. In germline, CDR1 is SGHAT, CDR2 FQNNGV. V lost 1 base and J 3 bases, leaving 9 bases between the germline ends. This CDR3 region has 14 residues. The CDR3 coding sequence is TGTGCCAGCAGCTTAGTAACAGCCGACACTGAAGCTTTCTTT. It encodes CASSLVTADTEAFF.

This chain links TRBV4-1 with TRBJ2-7, with D tentatively TRBD2 (5 bases). V was shortened by 0 bases and J by 2 bases, with 8 bases between the two germline ends. CDR1 and CDR2 from the germline V gene are MGHRA and YSYEKL. The CDR3 extends over 14 amino acids. The CDR3, as DNA: TGCGCCAGCAGCCAAGATGACGGGACCTACGAGCAGTACTTC. It specifies CASSQDDGTYEQYF.